This T cell receptor beta chain was sequenced in a study of T cell therapy after organ transplantation. Looking at the study overall: T cells were expanded 2 to 3 weeks with 30 CMV class I/II epitopes. 20 to 29 weeks after therapy completion, long-term post-therapy blood was collected. Broader study findings: Nonresponders had marked pretherapy clonal expansions and little post-therapy change. Both transferred clonotypes and endogenous ones absent from products apparently reconstituted.

Time point noted: 20-29 weeks after completion of therapy. This CDR3 contains 17 residues. Germline values: CDR1 SGHRS, CDR2 YFSETQ. The ends lost 2 bases at V and 4 bases at J; junction bases unmatched: 6. Worth noting for this clone: Its antigen is not known.

The protocol was immunoSEQ multiplex PCR, while the TCRdb copy is restricted to in-frame clones and leaves out a portion. This table has roughly 2,400 clones, around 74% appearing once. This receptor was identified in a human patient who had received a solid organ transplant and had CMV disease. A subset of T cells may come from the graft donor. The rearrangement links TRBV5-1 to TRBJ2-1; the match to TRBD2 covers 13 bases. Here the sequenced sample was CD8+ T cells from blood, taken after autologous CMV-specific T cell therapy. The CDR3 region is CASSFWTSGSPYNEQFF. The CDR3 DNA is TGCGCCAGCAGCTTCTGGACTAGCGGGAGCCCATACAATGAGCAGTTCTTC.